One and the same sample provided the 9 T cell receptor beta chains below, sequenced in a study of blood T cell repertoires in COVID-19. Assay used: immunoSEQ multiplex PCR; TCRdb lists only in-frame clones, some missing. The sample records over 85,000 clones, approximately 89% being singletons. Sequencing was performed on peripheral blood. The receptors shown here come from a human donor in a cohort sampled during active COVID-19.

The rearrangement uses TRBV29-1 and TRBJ1-2, with D possibly TRBD1 on 6 matching bases. This CDR3 region has 12 residues. Trimming took 2 bases from V and 8 from J, leaving 12 bases between them. CDR1 and CDR2 from the germline V gene are SQVTM and ANQGSEA. The CDR3 loop is CSVETGMKGYTF. The CDR3 DNA sequence: TGCAGCGTTGAAACAGGGATGAAGGGCTACACCTTC.

The gene calls are TRBV5-1 and TRBJ2-2, with TRBD2 matching over 11 bases. This CDR3 has 18 amino acids. Germline-derived CDR1 and CDR2 are SGHRS and YFSETQ. Trimming took 5 bases from V and 1 from J; bases not matched to a gene: 10. This chain's CDR3 is CASRPNFSGRENTGELFF. CDR3 coding DNA: TGCGCCAGCAGACCCAACTTTAGCGGGAGGGAGAACACCGGGGAGCTGTTTTTT.

The chain is built from TRBV29-1 and TRBJ2-3, with TRBD2 matching over 8 bases. Germline CDR1 is SQVTM and CDR2 is ANQGSEA. V lost 6 bases to trimming and J lost 1 base; unmatched junction nucleotides: 9. The CDR3 has 15 amino acids. Here the CDR3 DNA reads TGCAGCGTCCCCCGGGGTAGCGGGGGCACAGATACGCAGTATTTT. This sequence encodes CSVPRGSGGTDTQYF.

The chain recombines TRBV3-1 (or the pseudogene TRBV3-2) with TRBJ1-1, with 8 nucleotides matching TRBD1. CDR1 is LGHDT and CDR2 is YNNKEL in the germline V gene (reference sequence). V was clipped by 3 bases and J by 10 bases; unmatched bases: 10. CDR3 length: 14 amino acids. Written as DNA, the CDR3 is TGTGCCAGCAGCCACTCTACAGGGGGAGAGAGAGCTTTCTTT. Protein: CASSHSTGGERAFF.

The chain employs TRBV28 and TRBJ1-2, with 8 bases aligning to TRBD1. CDR3 length: 14 residues. The germline gives CDR1 MDHEN, CDR2 SYDVKM. J was trimmed by 5 bases and V by 9 bases; bases with no gene match: 11. CDR3 bases: TGTGCCAGTAAAACAGGGGGGAAGTTTTATGGCTACACCTTC. Translated: CASKTGGKFYGYTF.

For the CDR3, the DNA is TGTGCCAGCAGTCGGAGGTCCGGGACAGGGGGCGCCGTGGGCAATCAGCCCCAGCATTTT. Amino acids: CASSRRSGTGGAVGNQPQHF. This sequence joins TRBV6-2 or TRBV6-3 and TRBJ1-5, with 12 bases lining up with TRBD1. J was trimmed by 2 bases and V by 5 bases; bases with no gene match: 16. Germline V gene data show CDR1 as MNHEY and CDR2 as SVGEGT. This CDR3 contains 20 residues.

The V call is TRBV21-1, the J call TRBJ2-7; the table's D call of TRBD1 was not tested on the DNA. TRBV21-1 counts as a pseudogene. This CDR3 has 14 amino acids. The CDR3 DNA is TGTGCCAGCAGCTACCGGGACAGGGGCTACGAGCAGTACTTC. This encodes CASSYRDRGYEQYF.

The rearrangement uses TRBV19 and TRBJ2-5; D is uncertain. The CDR3 is 14 residues long. The V end was cut by 3 bases, the J end by 2 bases, with 10 bases between. Germline V lookup: CDR1 LNHDA, CDR2 SQIVND (reference sequence). The CDR3 coding sequence is TGTGCCAGTAGTATTCTCCTGAGACAAGAGACCCAGTACTTC. Translated: CASSILLRQETQYF.

By sample share, this clone is large. This chain uses TRBV6-5 with TRBJ2-1, with 11 bases identical to TRBD2. The V segment lost 6 bases and the J segment 6 bases; nucleotides outside the gene matches: 7. The CDR3 consists of 15 residues. CDR1 is MNHEY and CDR2 is SVGAGI in the germline V gene. The CDR3 region is CASSLAGGGSNEQFF. DNA of the CDR3: TGTGCCAGCAGCCTAGCGGGAGGAGGGAGCAATGAGCAGTTCTTC.